This is a list of T cell receptor beta chains from one sample in a study of cytotoxic CD8 clonotypes in ibrutinib-treated CLL. The table came from immunoSEQ multiplex PCR; TCRdb's copy has only in-frame clones and leaves some out. The sample yields roughly 45,000 clones, 60% to 80% seen once. The specimen was PBMCs, collected after 24 months of ibrutinib treatment. Receptors were obtained from a human donor with chronic lymphocytic leukemia. CDR3s leave out the opening cysteine and the closing phenylalanine or tryptophan. A D gene is named only where the DNA matches it firmly. The size of a clone is reported for some rows only, either as once, few or many, or as a class for expanded clones.

J: TRBJ2-2
length: 12
size: NA
V: TRBV7-3
D: NA
CDR3: ASSSAGTPEGLF

J: TRBJ2-7
length: 13
size: NA
V: TRBV28
D: NA
CDR3: ASNIRGRLTYEQY

J: TRBJ1-5
length: 12
size: NA
V: TRBV10-2
D: TRBD1
CDR3: ASSGLTGPQPQH

J: TRBJ2-5
length: 13
size: NA
V: TRBV5-1
D: NA
CDR3: ASSSGGAGRETQY

J: TRBJ1-1
length: 13
size: NA
V: TRBV4-2
D: NA
CDR3: ASSQVGGGGTEAF

J: TRBJ2-1
length: 9
size: NA
V: TRBV20-1
D: NA
CDR3: SARVHNEQF

J: TRBJ1-5
length: 13
size: NA
V: TRBV7-9
D: NA
CDR3: ASSSGQASNLPQH

J: TRBJ2-7
length: 12
size: NA
V: TRBV18
D: NA
CDR3: ASSPTGGTYEQY

J: TRBJ1-1
length: 13
size: once
V: TRBV6-5
D: NA
CDR3: ASSPPRGMNTEAF

J: TRBJ1-5
length: 10
size: few
V: TRBV30
D: NA
CDR3: AWAQGNQPQH

J: TRBJ1-5
length: 11
size: few
V: TRBV4-1
D: NA
CDR3: ASSKRQGQPQH

J: TRBJ2-3
length: 13
size: NA
V: TRBV5-1
D: NA
CDR3: ASSLTGRNTDTQY

J: TRBJ2-7
length: 11
size: NA
V: TRBV5-1
D: NA
CDR3: ASSSDPNYEQY

J: TRBJ2-1
length: 13
size: NA
V: TRBV18
D: TRBD2
CDR3: ASSPLAGEDNEQF

J: TRBJ1-5
length: 13
size: NA
V: TRBV19
D: TRBD1
CDR3: ASSIETGINQPQH

J: TRBJ2-1
length: 14
size: NA
V: TRBV9
D: TRBD1
CDR3: ASSESFVRGRNEQF

J: TRBJ2-7
length: 12
size: NA
V: TRBV7-9
D: NA
CDR3: ASSLEAGSYEQY

J: TRBJ1-2
length: 13
size: NA
V: TRBV19
D: NA
CDR3: ASSISGLGNYGYT

J: TRBJ1-1
length: 12
size: few
V: TRBV10-3
D: TRBD1
CDR3: AISDPDRVVEAF

J: TRBJ1-2
length: 13
size: NA
V: TRBV29-1
D: TRBD1
CDR3: SVEDLRTGGSGYT

J: TRBJ2-5
length: 12
size: NA
V: TRBV5-6
D: NA
CDR3: ASSLNGAEETQY

J: TRBJ1-3
length: 17
size: NA
V: TRBV27
D: NA
CDR3: ASSLWAPGPSRSGNTIY

J: TRBJ2-2
length: 16
size: NA
V: TRBV9
D: TRBD2
CDR3: ASSVGAGEHSNTGELF

J: TRBJ2-1
length: 13
size: NA
V: TRBV5-4
D: TRBD2
CDR3: ASSQTSGRKHEQF

J: TRBJ2-7
length: 15
size: NA
V: TRBV21-1
D: NA
CDR3: ASRFPQRTESSYEQY

J: TRBJ2-7
length: 14
size: NA
V: TRBV19
D: TRBD1
CDR3: ASSRNPPGQFYEQY

J: TRBJ2-2
length: 12
size: many
V: TRBV27
D: NA
CDR3: ASSNSPNTGELF

J: TRBJ2-7
length: 11
size: few
V: TRBV6-1
D: TRBD1
CDR3: ASRGTGNYEQY

J: TRBJ2-4
length: 11
size: few
V: TRBV28
D: NA
CDR3: ASSSAPKNIQY

J: TRBJ1-4
length: 16
size: NA
V: TRBV27
D: NA
CDR3: ASSRQMSRGKTNEKLF

J: TRBJ2-2
length: 12
size: NA
V: TRBV27
D: NA
CDR3: ASRTRGATGELF

J: TRBJ2-3
length: 12
size: NA
V: TRBV29-1
D: TRBD1
CDR3: SVVQGDGTDTQY

J: TRBJ1-1
length: 12
size: NA
V: TRBV7-2
D: NA
CDR3: ASSPPGGNTEAF

J: TRBJ1-1
length: 11
size: NA
V: TRBV30
D: NA
CDR3: AWVVGVNTEAF

J: TRBJ1-4
length: 13
size: NA
V: TRBV4-2
D: NA
CDR3: ASSPRGGQDEKLF

J: TRBJ1-3
length: 12
size: many
V: TRBV2
D: NA
CDR3: ASSEQLSGNTIY

J: TRBJ1-3
length: 11
size: NA
V: TRBV5-8
D: NA
CDR3: ASSLNQLNTIY